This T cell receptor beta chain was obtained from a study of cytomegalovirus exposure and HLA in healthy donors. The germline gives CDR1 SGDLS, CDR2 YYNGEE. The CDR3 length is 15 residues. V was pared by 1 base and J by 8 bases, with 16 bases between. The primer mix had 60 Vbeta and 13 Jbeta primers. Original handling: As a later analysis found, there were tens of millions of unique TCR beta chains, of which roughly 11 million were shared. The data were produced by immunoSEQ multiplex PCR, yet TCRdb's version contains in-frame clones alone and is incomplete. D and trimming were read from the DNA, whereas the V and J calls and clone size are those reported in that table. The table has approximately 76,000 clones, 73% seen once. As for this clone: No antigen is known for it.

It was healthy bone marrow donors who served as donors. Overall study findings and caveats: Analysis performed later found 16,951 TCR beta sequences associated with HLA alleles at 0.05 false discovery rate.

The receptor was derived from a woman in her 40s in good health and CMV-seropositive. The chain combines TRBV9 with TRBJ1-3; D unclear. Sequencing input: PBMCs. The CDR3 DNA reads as TGTGCCAGCAGCGTAAATTGGCCCCCACAATACACCATATATTTT. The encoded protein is CASSVNWPPQYTIYF.